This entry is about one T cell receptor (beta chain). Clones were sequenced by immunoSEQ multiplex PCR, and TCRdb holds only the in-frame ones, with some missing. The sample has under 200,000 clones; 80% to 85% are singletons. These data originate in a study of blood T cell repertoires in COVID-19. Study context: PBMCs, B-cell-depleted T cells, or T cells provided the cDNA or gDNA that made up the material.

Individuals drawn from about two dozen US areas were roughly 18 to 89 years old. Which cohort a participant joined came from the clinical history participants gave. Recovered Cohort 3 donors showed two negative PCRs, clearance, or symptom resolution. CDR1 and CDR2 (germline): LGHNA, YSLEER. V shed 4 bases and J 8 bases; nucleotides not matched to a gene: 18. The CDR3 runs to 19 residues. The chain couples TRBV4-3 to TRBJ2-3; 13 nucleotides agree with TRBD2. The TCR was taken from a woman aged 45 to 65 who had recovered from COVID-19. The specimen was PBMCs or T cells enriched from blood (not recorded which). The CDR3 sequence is CASSRGLAGEESQSSTQYF. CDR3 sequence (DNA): TGCGCCAGCAGCCGAGGACTAGCGGGAGAAGAATCCCAATCTAGTACGCAGTATTTT.